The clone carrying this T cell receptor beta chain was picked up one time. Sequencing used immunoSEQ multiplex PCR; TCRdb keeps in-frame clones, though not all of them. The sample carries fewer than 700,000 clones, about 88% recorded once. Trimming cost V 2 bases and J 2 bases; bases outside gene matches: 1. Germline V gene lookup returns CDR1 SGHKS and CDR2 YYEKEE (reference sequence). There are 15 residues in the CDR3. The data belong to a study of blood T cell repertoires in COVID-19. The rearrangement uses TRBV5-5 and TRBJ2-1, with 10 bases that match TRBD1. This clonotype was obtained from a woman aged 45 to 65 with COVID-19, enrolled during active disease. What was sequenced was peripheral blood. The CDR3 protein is CASSFGTGAYNEQFF. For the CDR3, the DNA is TGTGCCAGCAGCTTCGGGACAGGGGCCTACAATGAGCAGTTCTTC.